These 13 T cell receptor beta chains were sequenced from one sample in a study of blood T cell repertoires in COVID-19. The assay was immunoSEQ multiplex PCR, and TCRdb's table has in-frame clones only and misses some. The sample has some 64,000 clones, 70% to 90% seen once. Sequencing was carried out using peripheral blood. The source of these receptors is a man aged 65 to 85 with acute or convalescent COVID-19.

The chain recombines TRBV6-5 with TRBJ2-7; TRBD1 aligns across 7 bases. The CDR3 totals 14 residues. The V gene end was trimmed by 0 bases and the J gene end by 2 bases; junction bases not matched to a gene: 1. Germline assignment: CDR1 MNHEY and CDR2 SVGAGI. CDR3 nucleotide sequence: TGTGCCAGCAGTTACTCGAGGGGGCCCTACGAGCAGTACTTC. Translating gives CASSYSRGPYEQYF.

The genes are TRBV6-6 and TRBJ2-4; 8 bases match TRBD2. The V segment lost 5 bases and the J segment 0 bases; nucleotides outside the gene matches: 9. The CDR3 is 17 amino acids. CDR1 MNHNY and CDR2 SVGAGI come from the germline V gene (reference sequence). In DNA form, the CDR3 reads TGTGCCAGCAGTCCCTTTTTGGCGGGGGGAGCCAAAAACATTCAGTACTTC. This codes for CASSPFLAGGAKNIQYF.

This sequence joins TRBV29-1 and TRBJ1-1; 8 positions agree with TRBD1. Germline V gene sequence: CDR1 SQVTM, CDR2 ANQGSEA. The V and J ends lost 7 bases and 12 bases, in that order; junction bases with no gene match: 13. The CDR3 is 12 residues long. Here the CDR3 reads CSASPGDRRTFF. The CDR3, as DNA: TGCAGCGCCTCTCCCGGGGACAGGAGGACTTTCTTT.

The gene calls are TRBV7-9 and TRBJ2-1, with D uncertain. The CDR3 is made up of 14 amino acids. CDR1 and CDR2 (germline): SEHNR, FQNEAQ (reference sequence). The ends were cut back, 5 bases at V and 0 bases at J, with 8 bases in the middle. DNA of the CDR3: TGTGCCAGCAGCCCCACTCGCTCCTACAATGAGCAGTTCTTC. This gives the protein CASSPTRSYNEQFF.

The genes are TRBV2 and TRBJ1-2; D possibly corresponds to TRBD1 (5 bases). V lost 4 bases and J 3 bases, leaving 12 bases between the germline ends. The CDR3 consists of 14 residues. Per germline, CDR1 SNHLY and CDR2 FYNNEI. The CDR3 nucleotides are TGTGCCAGCAGTGGACAGCTAGGGGACTATGGCTACACCTTC. Translation gives CASSGQLGDYGYTF.

V is TRBV19 and J is TRBJ1-2, with 8 bases identical to TRBD1. This CDR3 contains 14 residues. With 5 bases clipped from V and 4 bases from J, the junction kept 6 bases outside the gene matches. CDR1 and CDR2 from the germline V gene are LNHDA and SQIVND (reference sequence). Here the CDR3 DNA reads TGTGCCAGTAGTGGACAGGGATGGATCTATGGCTACACCTTC. It encodes CASSGQGWIYGYTF.

The chain is built from TRBV4-2 and TRBJ2-1; 12 bases line up with TRBD1. Per the germline V gene, CDR1 is LGHNA and CDR2 is YNFKEQ. Germline trimming cut 3 bases from V and 8 bases from J; bases unmatched to any gene: 8. This CDR3 is built from 16 residues. DNA for the CDR3: TGTGCCAGCAGCCAGAGTCTCGGGACAGGGGGCGATGAGCAGTTCTTC. Protein sequence: CASSQSLGTGGDEQFF.

The CDR3 loop is CASSQGRTDTQYF. The CDR3 coding sequence is TGTGCCAGCAGCCAAGGGCGGACAGATACGCAGTATTTT. The gene calls are TRBV14 and TRBJ2-3; D remains ambiguous. Germline-derived CDR1 and CDR2 are SGHDN and FVKESK. The CDR3 totals 13 residues. Trimming left V 1 base short and J 3 bases short, with 5 bases between.

V and J are TRBV7-9 and TRBJ2-5, with TRBD1 matching over 8 bases. J was trimmed by 4 bases and V by 8 bases; bases with no gene match: 9. The CDR3 covers 14 residues. Germline V CDR1 and CDR2: SEHNR, FQNEAQ (reference sequence). CDR3 DNA: TGTGCCAGCGAGACAGGGGTGCGCGGAGAGACCCAGTACTTC. Translating it yields CASETGVRGETQYF.

V gene TRBV7-2 combines with J gene TRBJ1-2, with 7 bases matching TRBD1. Losses at the gene ends were 4 bases for V and 1 base for J; bases not matched to a gene: 18. The CDR3 contains 19 residues. CDR1 is SGHTA, CDR2 FQGNSA, per germline. CDR3 region: CASSSYSPRDSDVNYGYTF. The CDR3 bases are TGTGCCAGCAGCTCCTACTCCCCCCGGGACAGTGACGTTAACTATGGCTACACCTTC.

The gene calls are TRBV4-3 and TRBJ1-6; D gene unclear. Germline CDR1 reads LGHNA; CDR2 reads YSLEER. Trimming took off 1 base at V and 0 bases at J, with 4 bases between the two ends. This CDR3 spans 15 amino acids. This chain's CDR3 is CASSQGGSYNSPLHF. The CDR3 region has the DNA TGCGCCAGCAGCCAAGGCGGCTCCTATAATTCACCCCTCCACTTT.

This rearrangement joins TRBV9 to TRBJ1-1; tentative D call: TRBD1 (5 bases). Trimming removed 0 bases at V and 4 bases at J, with 25 bases between. Germline V CDR1 and CDR2: SGDLS, YYNGEE. The CDR3 is 19 amino acids. CDR3 bases: TGTGCCAGCAGCGTAGGCCTTTCCCAAGTCGGGGGTCAGGGCACTGAAGCTTTCTTT. It is translated as CASSVGLSQVGGQGTEAFF.

The V call is TRBV6-2 or TRBV6-3, the J call TRBJ2-7; D perhaps matches TRBD2 (7 bases). Germline loops: CDR1 MNHEY, CDR2 SVGEGT. The germline V and J ends were trimmed by 4 bases and 2 bases, with 15 bases remaining between them. This CDR3 has 15 residues. CDR3 coding DNA: TGTGCCAGCAGTTCCTTCGGGGGGCTCCCCTACGAGCAGTACTTC. Protein product: CASSSFGGLPYEQYF.